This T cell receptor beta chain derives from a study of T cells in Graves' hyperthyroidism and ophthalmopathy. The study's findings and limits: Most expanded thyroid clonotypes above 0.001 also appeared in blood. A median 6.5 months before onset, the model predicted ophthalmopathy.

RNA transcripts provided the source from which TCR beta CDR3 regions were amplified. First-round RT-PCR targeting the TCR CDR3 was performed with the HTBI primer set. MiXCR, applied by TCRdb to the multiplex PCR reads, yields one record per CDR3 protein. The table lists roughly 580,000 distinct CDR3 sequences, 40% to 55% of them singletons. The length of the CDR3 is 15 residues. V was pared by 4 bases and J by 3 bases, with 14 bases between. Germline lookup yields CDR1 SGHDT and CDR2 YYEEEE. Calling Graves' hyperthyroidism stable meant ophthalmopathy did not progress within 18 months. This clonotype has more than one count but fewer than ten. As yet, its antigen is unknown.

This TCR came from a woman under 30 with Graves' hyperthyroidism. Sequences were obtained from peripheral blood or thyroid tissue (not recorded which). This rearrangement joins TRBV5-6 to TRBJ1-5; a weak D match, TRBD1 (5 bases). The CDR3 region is CASSLLRDLNQPQHF. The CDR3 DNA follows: TGTGCCAGCAGCCTCCTCCGGGACCTCAATCAGCCCCAGCATTTT. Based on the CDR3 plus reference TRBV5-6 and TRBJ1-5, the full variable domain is DAGVTQSPTHLIKTRGQQVTLRCSPKSGHDTVSWYQQALGQGPQFIFQYYEEEERQRGNFPDRFSGHQFPNYSSELNVNALLLGDSALYLCASSLLRDLNQPQHFGDGTRLSIL.